Here is one T cell receptor beta chain with its context. TCRdb's copy holds only in-frame clones and misses some; the assay was immunoSEQ multiplex PCR. Here the sample spans some 300,000 clones, 70% to 90% being singletons. The data originate from a study of blood T cell repertoires in COVID-19. Turning to the study itself: COVID-19 samples collected from the United States, Italy and Spain covered acute and convalescent phases. The analysed material was cDNA or gDNA that came from T cells, B-cell-depleted T cells, or PBMCs.

The trim removed 4 bases at V and 4 bases at J, leaving 6 bases unmatched. The germline V gene encodes CDR1 MDHEN and CDR2 SYDVKM. CDR3 length: 14 amino acids. Sequencing was done on a sample of peripheral blood. The V gene is TRBV28, the J gene TRBJ2-5; 7 bases line up with TRBD1. The TCR originated in a woman in her forties or fifties with active or convalescent COVID-19. The CDR3 DNA reads as TGTGCCAGCAGTTCCAGACAGGGTGGAGAGACCCAGTACTTC. Translation: CASSSRQGGETQYF.